The sequence of this T cell receptor beta chain was determined in a study of TIL therapy for anti-PD-1-resistant metastatic lung cancer (dated by TCRdb to the early 2020s). As for the study more broadly: Among the enrolled patients, the median age was approximately 54 years (range about 35-85), and the median tumor PD-L1 proportion score was roughly 6%. T cell receptor beta sequencing of tumor and peripheral blood served to follow clonotypes across the tumor, the expanded TIL product, and serial blood samples. Across the cohort, whole-exome sequencing showed a median non-synonymous tumor mutation burden of about 1.5 mutations per megabase. The cohort was predominantly lung adenocarcinoma, with four EGFR-mutant and two ALK-rearranged tumors, and half of patients were current or former smokers. The investigation overall reported the following: Higher clonality and lower diversity were observed in expanded TIL cultures than in baseline intratumoral T cells (median clonality roughly 6.3% vs 31%, p < 0.0001). The cohort was highly selected, with more treatment-naive, never-smoker and oncogene-addicted patients than typical, limiting generalizability. TIL culture showed high clonal turnover, with many enriched product clones undetected in the baseline tumor, suggesting clonal contraction rather than faithful expansion. The study protocol defined all tumor marker inferences as exploratory.

Interpreted using the paper, the time point label stands for: pre-treatment sample, taken before nivolumab and TIL therapy. Excised metastases, mostly pleural nodules or supraclavicular lymph nodes, were used as baseline tumor samples and were taken from the same resection from which TIL were grown. Tumors were harvested prior to any PD-1/PD-L1 blockade, after which nivolumab was administered to patients, and lymphodepletion, expanded TIL infusion and IL-2 were given to patients who progressed. Adults with stage 4 NSCLC were enrolled from late 2017 to early 2020 in a dual-center phase I trial. The samples were drawn from an open-label, single-arm phase I trial testing tumor-infiltrating lymphocyte therapy combined with nivolumab in advanced non-small cell lung cancer. Parts of each resected tumor were snap-frozen in liquid nitrogen and kept at -80 degrees C. Using laser-capture macrodissection, tumor regions of interest were selected on H&E sections, then pulverized into approximately 16 mg aliquots and extracted using Qiagen Allprep kits.

The junction carries 16 bases between V and J, which are trimmed by 3 bases and 5 bases respectively. CDR1 KGHSH and CDR2 LQKENI were looked up in the germline V gene. Spanning cysteine to phenylalanine, the CDR3 consists of 15 amino acids. Just the 45-base CDR3 DNA is kept, in frame starting at base 1. TCR beta CDR3 regions were amplified from genomic DNA with the immunoSEQ v3 hsTCRB kit using bias-controlled multiplex PCR. TCR libraries were sequenced on an Illumina NextSeq 500 to approximately 1.8 million read pairs for survey level or about 5-6.5 million for deep level. The study's own analysis went as follows. V, D and J genes were assigned, non-productive sequences were removed, and clonality was reported by immunoSEQ Analyzer software. Repertoires of infused TIL and blood were compared using productive Simpson clonality and the Morisita overlap index of productive TRB rearrangements. TCRdb mirrors the immuneACCESS table, restricted to in-frame sequences. Some clones are absent from its copies; in checked studies, under half trace to an unresolved V gene, and the reason for the others is unknown. The V and J calls and clone size were taken over from that table, and D and trimming were inferred from the DNA. The sample includes 7,000 to 9,000 clones, with roughly 69% observed a single time. Of the sample, around 7.1% is held by the ten largest clones.

Concerning this clone: What antigen it recognizes has not been identified. Per-base quality was not reported, and no clone a single base away is much larger than it.

The V and J genes are TRBV18 and TRBJ1-1, and perhaps TRBD1 as D gene, on 6 matching bases. This specimen was tumor tissue, taken at baseline. This clonotype was sampled from a person between 25 and 79 years old with non-small cell lung cancer. The CDR3 protein is CASSPFGQGRTEAFF. The DNA sequence is given as TGTGCCAGCTCACCCTTCGGGCAGGGGAGGACTGAAGCTTTCTTT.